This T cell receptor beta chain was retrieved from a study of blood T cell repertoires in COVID-19. Germline V gene lookup returns CDR1 MNHEY and CDR2 SVGAGI. The CDR3 spans 15 residues. Trimming shortened V by 6 bases and J by 4 bases, and 16 bases separated the two germline ends. The protocol was immunoSEQ multiplex PCR, while the TCRdb copy is restricted to in-frame clones and leaves out a portion. The sample has 60,000 or so clones, about 80% seen once. This chain connects TRBV6-5 to TRBJ1-3, with TRBD1 as a possible D gene (6 bases). This clonotype originated in a woman of 80 years or more with acute or convalescent COVID-19. Source material: peripheral blood. CDR3: CASRSRGEGGNTIYF. CDR3 sequence (DNA): TGTGCCAGCAGATCCAGGGGTGAGGGGGGAAACACCATATATTTT.